This T cell receptor (beta chain) stems from a study of human T cells and chemical hapten exposure. Study results and caveats: Expanded TCRs showed more large CDR3 clusters than pre-sensitization or healthy control sets. PT1 expanded TCR counts correlated positively with patch test score.

Described time point: patch test 1, 2 weeks after DPC sensitization. Treatment: therapeutic diphenylcyclopropenone sensitization with weekly scalp DPC. Blood collection happened ahead of applying each patch test. With regard to this clonotype: Its specificity is not known.

TCRdb reprocessed the RACE reads via MiXCR and lists one record per CDR3 protein. The top ten clones hold roughly 8% of a sample with 300,000 to 350,000 distinct CDR3 sequences, approximately 6.9% of them seen once. V was clipped by 5 bases and J by 7 bases, with 12 bases between them. CDR1 is MNHEY, CDR2 SVGAGI, per germline. This CDR3 has 12 amino acids. The chain recombines TRBV6-5 with TRBJ2-7; D uncertain. The sequenced sample was whole blood, obtained in connection with sensitization to the hapten diphenylcyclopropenone (DPC). The sequence was collected from a woman between 18 and 30 years old with alopecia areata. Some clones in this sample may be carry-over from other donors' samples. DNA for the CDR3: TGTGCCAGCAGTCCCGGATGGTCGGAGCAGTACTTC. Translation gives CASSPGWSEQYF.